This T cell receptor (beta chain) was captured by sequencing in a study of blood T cell repertoires in COVID-19. Donors in Cohort 3 who had recovered were those with two negative PCRs, healthcare professional clearance, or resolution of their symptoms. Clones were sequenced by immunoSEQ multiplex PCR, and TCRdb holds only the in-frame ones, with some missing. The profile shows some 320,000 clones, more than 75% of them singletons. V was pared by 2 bases and J by 4 bases, with 8 bases between. Per the germline V gene, CDR1 is MNHEY and CDR2 is SVGEGT. This CDR3 is built from 13 residues. The chain has TRBV6-2 or TRBV6-3 and TRBJ1-2; the D gene is possibly TRBD1 (5 bases). The receptor was isolated from a woman in her twenties or thirties who had recovered from COVID-19. The sequenced material came from PBMCs or T cells enriched from blood (not recorded which). Here the CDR3 reads CASSYARAYGYTF. The CDR3, as DNA: TGTGCCAGCAGTTACGCCAGGGCCTATGGCTACACCTTC.